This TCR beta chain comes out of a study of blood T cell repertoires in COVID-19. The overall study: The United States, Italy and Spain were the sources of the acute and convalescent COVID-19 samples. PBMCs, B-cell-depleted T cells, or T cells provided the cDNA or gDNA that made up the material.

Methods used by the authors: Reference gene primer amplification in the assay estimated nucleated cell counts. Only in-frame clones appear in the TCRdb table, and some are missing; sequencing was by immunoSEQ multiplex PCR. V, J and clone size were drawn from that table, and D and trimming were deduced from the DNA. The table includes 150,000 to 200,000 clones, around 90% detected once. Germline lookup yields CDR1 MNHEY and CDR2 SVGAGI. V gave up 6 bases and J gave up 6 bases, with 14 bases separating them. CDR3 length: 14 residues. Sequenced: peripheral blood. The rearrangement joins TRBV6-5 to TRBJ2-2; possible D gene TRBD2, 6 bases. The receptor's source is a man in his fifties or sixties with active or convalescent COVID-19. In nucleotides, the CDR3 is TGTGCCAGCAGGGGACCACTAGCTTCCGGGGAGCTGTTTTTT. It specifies CASRGPLASGELFF.